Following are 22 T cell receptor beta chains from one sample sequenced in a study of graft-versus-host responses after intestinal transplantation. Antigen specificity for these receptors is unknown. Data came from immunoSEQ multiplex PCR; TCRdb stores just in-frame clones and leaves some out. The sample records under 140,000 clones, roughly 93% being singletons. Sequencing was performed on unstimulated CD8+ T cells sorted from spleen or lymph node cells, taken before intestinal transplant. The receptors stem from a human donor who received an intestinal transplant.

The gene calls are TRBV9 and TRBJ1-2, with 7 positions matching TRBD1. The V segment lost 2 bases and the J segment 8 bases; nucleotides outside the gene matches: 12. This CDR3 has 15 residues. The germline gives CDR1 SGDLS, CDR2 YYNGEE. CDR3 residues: CASSVGPTGNGGYTF. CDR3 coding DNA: TGTGCCAGCAGCGTTGGCCCGACAGGGAACGGGGGCTACACCTTC.

CDR3 protein: CASSFGQLDNYGYTF. CDR3 DNA sequence: TGTGCCAGCAGTTTCGGACAGCTGGACAACTATGGCTACACCTTC. The rearrangement joins TRBV28 to TRBJ1-2, with a possible D match to TRBD1 (6 bases). The V gene's germline CDR1 is MDHEN and CDR2 SYDVKM. The CDR3 contains 15 residues. With 3 bases removed from V and 2 bases from J, the gap between germline ends came to 13 bases.

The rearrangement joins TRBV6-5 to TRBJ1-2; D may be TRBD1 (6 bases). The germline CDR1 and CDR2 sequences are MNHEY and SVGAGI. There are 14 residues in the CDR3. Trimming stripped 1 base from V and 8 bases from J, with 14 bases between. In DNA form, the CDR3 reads TGTGCCAGCAGTTACTGGCAACAGGGAGACGGCTACACCTTC. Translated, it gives CASSYWQQGDGYTF.

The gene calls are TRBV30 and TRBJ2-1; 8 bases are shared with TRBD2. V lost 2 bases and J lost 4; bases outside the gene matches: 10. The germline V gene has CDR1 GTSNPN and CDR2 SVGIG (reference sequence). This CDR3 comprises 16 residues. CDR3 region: CAWSLQAGDEYNEQFF. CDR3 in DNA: TGTGCCTGGAGTCTTCAAGCGGGGGACGAATACAATGAGCAGTTCTTC.

The CDR3 protein is CATSRGRSPAKETQYF. Written as DNA, the CDR3 is TGTGCCACCAGCAGAGGTCGGAGCCCCGCTAAGGAAACGCAGTATTTT. The chain employs TRBV15 and TRBJ2-3; unclear D gene. Trimming removed 1 base at V and 9 bases at J, with 20 bases between. This CDR3 region has 16 residues. The germline CDR1 and CDR2 sequences are LNHNV and YYDKDF (reference sequence). Using reference TRBV15 and TRBJ2-3 for the parts outside the CDR3, the full variable domain is DAMVIQNPRYQVTQFGKPVTLSCSQTLNHNVMYWYQQKSSQAPKLLFHYYDKDFNNEADTPDNFQSRRPNTSFCFLDIRSPGLGDTAMYLCATSRGRSPAKETQYFGPGTRLTVL.

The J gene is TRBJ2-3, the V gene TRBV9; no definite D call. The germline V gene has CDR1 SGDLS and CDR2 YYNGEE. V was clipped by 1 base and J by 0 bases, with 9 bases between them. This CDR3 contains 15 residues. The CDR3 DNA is TGTGCCAGCAGCGTAAGGACCTCTAGCACAGATACGCAGTATTTT. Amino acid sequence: CASSVRTSSTDTQYF.

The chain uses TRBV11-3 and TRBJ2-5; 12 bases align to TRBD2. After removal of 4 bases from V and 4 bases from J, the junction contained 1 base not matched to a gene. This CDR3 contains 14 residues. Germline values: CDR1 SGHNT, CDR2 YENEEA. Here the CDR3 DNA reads TGTGCCAGCAGCTCGGGACTAGCGGGAGAGACCCAGTACTTC. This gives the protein CASSSGLAGETQYF.

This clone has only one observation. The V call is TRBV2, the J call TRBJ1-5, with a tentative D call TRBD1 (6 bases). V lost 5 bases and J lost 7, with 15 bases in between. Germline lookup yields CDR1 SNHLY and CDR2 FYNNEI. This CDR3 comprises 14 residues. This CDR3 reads CASSTTGRGQPQHF. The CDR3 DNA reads TGTGCCAGCAGTACGACAGGAAGGGGACAGCCCCAGCATTTT.

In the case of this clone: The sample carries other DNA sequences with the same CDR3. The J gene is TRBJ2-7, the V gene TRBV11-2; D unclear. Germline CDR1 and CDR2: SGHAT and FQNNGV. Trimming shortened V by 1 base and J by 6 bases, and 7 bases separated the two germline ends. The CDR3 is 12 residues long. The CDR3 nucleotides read TGTGCCAGCAGCTTAGGGGTTCGCGAGCAGTACTTC. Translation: CASSLGVREQYF.

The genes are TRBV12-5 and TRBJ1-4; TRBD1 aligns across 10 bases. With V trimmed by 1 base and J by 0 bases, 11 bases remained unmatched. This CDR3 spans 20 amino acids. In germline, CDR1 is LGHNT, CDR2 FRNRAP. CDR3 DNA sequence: TGTGCTAGTGGTTTGGGGGGGACAGGGGATGTGGCGGCAACTAATGAAAAACTGTTTTTT. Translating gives CASGLGGTGDVAATNEKLFF.

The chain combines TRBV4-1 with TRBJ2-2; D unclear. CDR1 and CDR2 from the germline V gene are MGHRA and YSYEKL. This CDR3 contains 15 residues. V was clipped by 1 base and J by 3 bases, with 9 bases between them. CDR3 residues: CASSQVRGYTGELFF. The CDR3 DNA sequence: TGCGCCAGCAGCCAAGTACGAGGTTACACCGGGGAGCTGTTTTTT.

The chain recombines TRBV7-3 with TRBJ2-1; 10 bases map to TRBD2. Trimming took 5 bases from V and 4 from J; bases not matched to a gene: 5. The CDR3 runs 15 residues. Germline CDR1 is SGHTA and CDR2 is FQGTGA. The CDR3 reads CASSPGLADYNEQFF. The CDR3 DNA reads TGTGCCAGCAGCCCCGGACTAGCGGATTACAATGAGCAGTTCTTC.

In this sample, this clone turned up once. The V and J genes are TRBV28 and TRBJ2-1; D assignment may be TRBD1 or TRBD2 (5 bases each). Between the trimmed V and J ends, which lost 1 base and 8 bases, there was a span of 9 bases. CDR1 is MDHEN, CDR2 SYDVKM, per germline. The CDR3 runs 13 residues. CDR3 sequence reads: CASSLLGDHEQFF. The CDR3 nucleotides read TGTGCCAGCAGTTTATTGGGGGACCATGAGCAGTTCTTC.

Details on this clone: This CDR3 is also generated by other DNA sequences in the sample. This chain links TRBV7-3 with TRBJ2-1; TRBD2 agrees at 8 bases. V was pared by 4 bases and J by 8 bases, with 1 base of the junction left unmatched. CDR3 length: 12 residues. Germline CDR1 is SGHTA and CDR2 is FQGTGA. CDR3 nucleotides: TGTGCCAGCAGCTCGGGGGGGGATGAGCAGTTCTTC. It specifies CASSSGGDEQFF.

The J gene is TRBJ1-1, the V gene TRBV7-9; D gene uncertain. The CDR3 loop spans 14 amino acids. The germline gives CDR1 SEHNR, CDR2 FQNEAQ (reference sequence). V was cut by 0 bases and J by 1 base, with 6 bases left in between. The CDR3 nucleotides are TGTGCCAGCAGCTTAGCTGCAGAGAACACTGAAGCTTTCTTT. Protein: CASSLAAENTEAFF.

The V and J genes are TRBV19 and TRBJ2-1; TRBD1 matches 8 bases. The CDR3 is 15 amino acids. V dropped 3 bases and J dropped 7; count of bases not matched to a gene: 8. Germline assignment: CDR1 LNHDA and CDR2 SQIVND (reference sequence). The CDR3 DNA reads TGTGCCAGTAGTATCTCCCAGGGGGCGCGGAATGAGCAGTTCTTC. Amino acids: CASSISQGARNEQFF. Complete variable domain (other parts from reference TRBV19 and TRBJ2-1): DGGITQSPKYLFRKEGQNVTLSCEQNLNHDAMYWYRQDPGQGLRLIYYSQIVNDFQKGDIAEGYSVSREKKESFPLTVTSAQKNPTAFYLCASSISQGARNEQFFGPGTRLTVL.

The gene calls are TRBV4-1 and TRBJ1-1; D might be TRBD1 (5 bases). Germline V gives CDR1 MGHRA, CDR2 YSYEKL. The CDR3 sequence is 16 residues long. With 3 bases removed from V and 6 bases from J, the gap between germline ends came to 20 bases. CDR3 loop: CASSHLTWGSDSEAFF. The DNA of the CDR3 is TGCGCCAGCAGCCACCTTACATGGGGGAGTGACTCTGAAGCTTTCTTT.

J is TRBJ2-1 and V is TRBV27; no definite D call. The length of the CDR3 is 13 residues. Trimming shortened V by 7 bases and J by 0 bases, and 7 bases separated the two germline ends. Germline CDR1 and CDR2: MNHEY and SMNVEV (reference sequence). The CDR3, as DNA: TGTGCCAGCACCCCGAGCTCCTACAATGAGCAGTTCTTC. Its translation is CASTPSSYNEQFF.

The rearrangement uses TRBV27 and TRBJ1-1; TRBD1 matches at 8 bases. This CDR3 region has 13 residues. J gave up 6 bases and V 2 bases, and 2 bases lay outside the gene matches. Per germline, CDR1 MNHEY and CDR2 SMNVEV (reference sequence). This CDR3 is CASSLRTGSEAFF. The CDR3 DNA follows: TGTGCCAGCAGTTTAAGGACAGGGTCTGAAGCTTTCTTT.

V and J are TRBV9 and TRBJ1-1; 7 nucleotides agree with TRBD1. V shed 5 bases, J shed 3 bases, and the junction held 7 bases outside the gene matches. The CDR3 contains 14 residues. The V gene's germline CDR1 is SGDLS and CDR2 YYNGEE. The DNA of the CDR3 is TGTGCCAGCAGAAGGGGCAGGGGGGACACTGAAGCTTTCTTT. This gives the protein CASRRGRGDTEAFF.

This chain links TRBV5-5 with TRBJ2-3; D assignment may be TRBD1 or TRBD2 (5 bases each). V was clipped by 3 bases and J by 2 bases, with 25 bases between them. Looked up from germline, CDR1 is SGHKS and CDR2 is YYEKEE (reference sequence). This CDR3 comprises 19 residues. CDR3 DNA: TGTGCCAGCAGCTGGGTGGGAAGGGTTGGGACCAACCCCACAGATACGCAGTATTTT. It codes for CASSWVGRVGTNPTDTQYF.

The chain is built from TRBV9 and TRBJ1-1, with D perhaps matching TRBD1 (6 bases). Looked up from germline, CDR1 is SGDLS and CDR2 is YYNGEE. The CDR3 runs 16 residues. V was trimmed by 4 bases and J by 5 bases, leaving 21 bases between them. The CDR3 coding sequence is TGTGCCAGCAGCCACTATCCCGCCTCAGGGGAAACTGAAGCTTTCTTT. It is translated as CASSHYPASGETEAFF.